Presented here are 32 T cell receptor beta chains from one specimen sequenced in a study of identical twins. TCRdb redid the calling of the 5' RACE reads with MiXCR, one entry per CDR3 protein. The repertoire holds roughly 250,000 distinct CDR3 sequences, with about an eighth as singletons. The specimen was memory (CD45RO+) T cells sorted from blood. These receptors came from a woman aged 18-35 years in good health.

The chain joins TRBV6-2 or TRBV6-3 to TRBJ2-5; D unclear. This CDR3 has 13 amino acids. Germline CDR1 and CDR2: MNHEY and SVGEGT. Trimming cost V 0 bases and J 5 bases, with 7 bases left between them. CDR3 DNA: TGTGCCAGCAGTTACTCGGGGAAGGAGACCCAGTACTTC. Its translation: CASSYSGKETQYF.

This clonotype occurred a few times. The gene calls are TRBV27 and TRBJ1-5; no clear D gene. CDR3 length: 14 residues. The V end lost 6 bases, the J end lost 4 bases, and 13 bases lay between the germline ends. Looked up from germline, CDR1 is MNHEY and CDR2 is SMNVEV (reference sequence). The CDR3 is CASSLEGLNQPQHF. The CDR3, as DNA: TGTGCCAGCAGCTTGGAGGGCCTTAATCAGCCCCAGCATTTT.

The CDR3 reads CSSIAGNTDTQYF. In nucleotides, the CDR3 is TGCAGTTCGATAGCGGGCAACACAGATACGCAGTATTTT. The J gene is TRBJ2-3, the V gene TRBV20-1; the match to TRBD2 covers 7 bases. With 8 bases clipped from V and 2 bases from J, the junction kept 7 bases outside the gene matches. CDR3 length: 13 residues. Germline CDR1 DFQATT, CDR2 SNEGSKA (reference sequence).

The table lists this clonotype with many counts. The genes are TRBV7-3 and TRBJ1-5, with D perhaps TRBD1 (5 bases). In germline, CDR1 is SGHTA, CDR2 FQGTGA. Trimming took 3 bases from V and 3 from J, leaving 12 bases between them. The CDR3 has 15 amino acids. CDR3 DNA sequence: TGTGCCAGCAGCTTGCAGCCGGGGCCCAATCAGCCCCAGCATTTT. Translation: CASSLQPGPNQPQHF.

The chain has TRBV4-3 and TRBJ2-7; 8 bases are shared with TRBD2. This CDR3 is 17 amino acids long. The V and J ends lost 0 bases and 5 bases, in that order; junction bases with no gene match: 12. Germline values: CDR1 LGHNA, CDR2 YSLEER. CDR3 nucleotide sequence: TGCGCCAGCAGCCAAGATCTTGTCGGGAGGGCCGACCACGAGCAGTACTTC. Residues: CASSQDLVGRADHEQYF.

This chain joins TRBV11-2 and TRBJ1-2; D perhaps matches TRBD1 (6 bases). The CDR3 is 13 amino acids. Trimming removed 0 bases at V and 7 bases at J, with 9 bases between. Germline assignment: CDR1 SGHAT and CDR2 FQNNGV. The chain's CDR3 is CASSLEPGAGYTF. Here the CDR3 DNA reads TGTGCCAGCAGCTTAGAACCGGGGGCTGGCTACACCTTC. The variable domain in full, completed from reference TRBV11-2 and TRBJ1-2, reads EAGVAQSPRYKIIEKRQSVAFWCNPISGHATLYWYQQILGQGPKLLIQFQNNGVVDDSQLPKDRFSAERLKGVDSTLKIQPAKLEDSAVYLCASSLEPGAGYTFGSGTRLTVV.

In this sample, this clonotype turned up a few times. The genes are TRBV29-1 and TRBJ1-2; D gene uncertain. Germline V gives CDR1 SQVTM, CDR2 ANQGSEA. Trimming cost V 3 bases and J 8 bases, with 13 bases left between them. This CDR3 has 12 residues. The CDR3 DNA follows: TGCAGCGTTGAGATGGACGGCGGGGGCTACACCTTC. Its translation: CSVEMDGGGYTF. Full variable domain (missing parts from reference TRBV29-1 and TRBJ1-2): SAVISQKPSRDICQRGTSLTIQCQVDSQVTMMFWYRQQPGQSLTLIATANQGSEATYESGFVIDKFPISRPNLTFSTLTVSNMSPEDSSIYLCSVEMDGGGYTFGSGTRLTVV.

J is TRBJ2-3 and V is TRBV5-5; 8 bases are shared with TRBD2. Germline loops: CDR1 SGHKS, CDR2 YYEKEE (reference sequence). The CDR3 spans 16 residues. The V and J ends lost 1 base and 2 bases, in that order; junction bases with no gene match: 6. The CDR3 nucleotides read TGTGCCAGCAGCTTGTTGGGTAGCGGGACCACAGATACGCAGTATTTT. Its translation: CASSLLGSGTTDTQYF.

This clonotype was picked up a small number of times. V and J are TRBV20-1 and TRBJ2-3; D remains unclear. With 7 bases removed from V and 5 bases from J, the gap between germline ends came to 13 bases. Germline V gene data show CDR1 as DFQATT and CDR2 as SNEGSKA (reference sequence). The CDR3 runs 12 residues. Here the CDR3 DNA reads TGCAGTGTACTCCGGGTTGGAGATACGCAGTATTTT. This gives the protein CSVLRVGDTQYF.

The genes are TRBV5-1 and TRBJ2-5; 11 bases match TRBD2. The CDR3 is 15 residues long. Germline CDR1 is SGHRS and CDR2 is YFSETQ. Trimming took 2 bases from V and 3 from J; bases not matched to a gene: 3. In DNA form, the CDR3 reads TGCGCCAGCAGCTTAGAGACTAGCGGGGAAGAGACCCAGTACTTC. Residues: CASSLETSGEETQYF.

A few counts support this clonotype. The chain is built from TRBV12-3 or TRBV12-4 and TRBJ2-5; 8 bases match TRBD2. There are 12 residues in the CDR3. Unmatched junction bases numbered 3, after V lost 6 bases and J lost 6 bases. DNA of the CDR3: TGTGCCAGCAGGGGACTAGTTCAGACCCAGTACTTC. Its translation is CASRGLVQTQYF.

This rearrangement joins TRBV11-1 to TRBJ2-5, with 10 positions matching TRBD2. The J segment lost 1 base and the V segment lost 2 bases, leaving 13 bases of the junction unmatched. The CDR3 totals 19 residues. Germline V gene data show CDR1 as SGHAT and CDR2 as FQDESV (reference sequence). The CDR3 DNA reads TGTGCCAGCAGCTTATTATCGGCTAGCGGGAGTTGGGGCCAAGAGACCCAGTACTTC. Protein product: CASSLLSASGSWGQETQYF.

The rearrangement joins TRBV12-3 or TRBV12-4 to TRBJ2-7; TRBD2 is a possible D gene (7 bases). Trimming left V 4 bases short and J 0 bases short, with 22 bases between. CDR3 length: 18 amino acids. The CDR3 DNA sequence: TGTGCCAGCAGTTGGGGGGGCGCCGGTTGGGAAAGCTCCTACGAGCAGTACTTC. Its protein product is CASSWGGAGWESSYEQYF.

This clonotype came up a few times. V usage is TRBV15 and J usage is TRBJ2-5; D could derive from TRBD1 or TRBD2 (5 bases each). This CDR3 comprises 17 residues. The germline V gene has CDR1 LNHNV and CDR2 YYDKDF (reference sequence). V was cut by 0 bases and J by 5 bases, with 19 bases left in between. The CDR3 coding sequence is TGTGCCACCAGCAGAGATCTCCCAGGGCAATCGGGGGAGACCCAGTACTTC. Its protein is CATSRDLPGQSGETQYF.

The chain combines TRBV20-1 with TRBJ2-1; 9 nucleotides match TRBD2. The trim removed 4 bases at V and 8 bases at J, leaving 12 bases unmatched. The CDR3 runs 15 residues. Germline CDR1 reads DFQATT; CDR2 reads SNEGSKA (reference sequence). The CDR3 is CSATRLGGRAYEQFF. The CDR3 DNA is TGCAGTGCTACACGTCTGGGCGGGAGGGCTTATGAGCAGTTCTTC.

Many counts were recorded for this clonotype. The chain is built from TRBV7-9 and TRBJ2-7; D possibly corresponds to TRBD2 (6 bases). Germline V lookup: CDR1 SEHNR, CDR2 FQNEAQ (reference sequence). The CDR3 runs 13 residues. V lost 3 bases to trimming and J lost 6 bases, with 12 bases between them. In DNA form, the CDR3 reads TGTGCCAGCAGCTTTACTAGCCAAGGCGAGCAGTACTTC. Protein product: CASSFTSQGEQYF. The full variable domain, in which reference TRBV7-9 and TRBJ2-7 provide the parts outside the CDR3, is DTGVSQNPRHKITKRGQNVTFRCDPISEHNRLYWYRQTLGQGPEFLTYFQNEAQLEKSRLLSDRFSAERPKGSFSTLEIQRTEQGDSAMYLCASSFTSQGEQYFGPGTRLTVT.

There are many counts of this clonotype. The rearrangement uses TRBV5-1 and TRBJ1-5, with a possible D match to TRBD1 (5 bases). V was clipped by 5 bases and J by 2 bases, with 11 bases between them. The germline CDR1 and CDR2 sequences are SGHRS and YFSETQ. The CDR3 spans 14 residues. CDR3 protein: CASSRGGGNQPQHF. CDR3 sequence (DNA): TGCGCCAGCAGTCGCGGGGGGGGCAATCAGCCCCAGCATTTT.

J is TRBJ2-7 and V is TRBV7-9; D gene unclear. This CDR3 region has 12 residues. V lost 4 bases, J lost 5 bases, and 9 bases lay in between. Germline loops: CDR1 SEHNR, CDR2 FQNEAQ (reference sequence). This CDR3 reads CASSSYLNEQYF. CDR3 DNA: TGTGCCAGCAGCTCGTATCTAAACGAGCAGTACTTC.

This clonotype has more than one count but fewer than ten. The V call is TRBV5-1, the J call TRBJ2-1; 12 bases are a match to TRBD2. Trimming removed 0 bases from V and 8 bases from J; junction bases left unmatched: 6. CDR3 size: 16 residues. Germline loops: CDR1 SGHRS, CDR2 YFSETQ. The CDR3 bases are TGCGCCAGCAGCTTGGCCGGCGGACTAGCGGGATATGAGCAGTTCTTC. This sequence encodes CASSLAGGLAGYEQFF.

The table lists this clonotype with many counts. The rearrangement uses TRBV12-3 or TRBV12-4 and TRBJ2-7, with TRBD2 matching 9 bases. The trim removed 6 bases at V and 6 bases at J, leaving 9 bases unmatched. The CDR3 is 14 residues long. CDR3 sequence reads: CASSKREERFEQYF. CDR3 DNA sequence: TGTGCCAGCAGCAAGCGGGAGGAGCGGTTCGAGCAGTACTTC.

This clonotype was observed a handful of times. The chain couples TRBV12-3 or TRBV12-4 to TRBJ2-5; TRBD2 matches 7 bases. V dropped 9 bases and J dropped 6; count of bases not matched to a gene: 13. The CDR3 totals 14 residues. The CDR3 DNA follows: TGTGCCAGTCGGGGGGACGGGGATCGTCAGACCCAGTACTTC. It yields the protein CASRGDGDRQTQYF.

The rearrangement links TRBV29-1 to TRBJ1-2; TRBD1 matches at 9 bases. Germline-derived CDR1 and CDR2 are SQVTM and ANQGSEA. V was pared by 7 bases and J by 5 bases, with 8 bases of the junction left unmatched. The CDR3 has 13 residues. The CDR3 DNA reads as TGCAGCGACTGGGACAGGGCTCATTATGGCTACACCTTC. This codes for CSDWDRAHYGYTF.

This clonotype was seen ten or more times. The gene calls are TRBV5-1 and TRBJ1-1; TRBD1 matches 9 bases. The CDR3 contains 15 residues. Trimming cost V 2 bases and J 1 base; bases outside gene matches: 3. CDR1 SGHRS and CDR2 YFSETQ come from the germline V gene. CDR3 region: CASSLRGQGNTEAFF. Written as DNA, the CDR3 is TGCGCCAGCAGCTTAAGGGGACAGGGGAACACTGAAGCTTTCTTT. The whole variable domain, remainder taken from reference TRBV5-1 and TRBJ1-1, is KAGVTQTPRYLIKTRGQQVTLSCSPISGHRSVSWYQQTPGQGLQFLFEYFSETQRNKGNFPGRFSGRQFSNSRSEMNVSTLELGDSALYLCASSLRGQGNTEAFFGQGTRLTVV.

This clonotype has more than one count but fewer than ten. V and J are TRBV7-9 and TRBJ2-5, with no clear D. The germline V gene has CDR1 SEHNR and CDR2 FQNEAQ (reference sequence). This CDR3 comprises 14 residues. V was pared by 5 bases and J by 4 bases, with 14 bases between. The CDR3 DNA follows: TGTGCCAGCAGCCCCACCCGGGCAAGAGAGACCCAGTACTTC. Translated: CASSPTRARETQYF.

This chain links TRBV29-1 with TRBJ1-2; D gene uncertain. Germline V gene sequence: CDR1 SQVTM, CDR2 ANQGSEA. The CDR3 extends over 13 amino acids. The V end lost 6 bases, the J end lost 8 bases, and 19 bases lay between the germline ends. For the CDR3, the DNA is TGCAGCGTGCCTGACATTCAAAGCGGCGGCTACACCTTC. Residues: CSVPDIQSGGYTF.

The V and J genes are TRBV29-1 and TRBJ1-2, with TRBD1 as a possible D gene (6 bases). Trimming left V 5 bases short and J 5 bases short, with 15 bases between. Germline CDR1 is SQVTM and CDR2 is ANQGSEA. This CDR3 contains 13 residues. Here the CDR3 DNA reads TGCAGCGTTTCCCCGGGGGCGGGGTATGGCTACACCTTC. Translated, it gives CSVSPGAGYGYTF.

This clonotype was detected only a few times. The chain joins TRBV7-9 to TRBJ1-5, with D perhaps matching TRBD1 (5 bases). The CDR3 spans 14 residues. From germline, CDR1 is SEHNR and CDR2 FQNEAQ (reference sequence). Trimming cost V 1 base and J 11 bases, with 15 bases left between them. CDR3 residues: CASSLEGSLGSQHF. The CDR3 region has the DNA TGTGCCAGCAGCTTAGAGGGGTCCCTAGGGTCCCAGCATTTT.

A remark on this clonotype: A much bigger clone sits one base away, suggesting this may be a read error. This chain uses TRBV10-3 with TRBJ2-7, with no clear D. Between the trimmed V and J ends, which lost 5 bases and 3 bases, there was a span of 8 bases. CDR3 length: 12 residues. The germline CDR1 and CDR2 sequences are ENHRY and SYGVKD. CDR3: CAISKDGYEQYF. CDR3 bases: TGTGCCATCAGTAAGGACGGCTACGAGCAGTACTTC.

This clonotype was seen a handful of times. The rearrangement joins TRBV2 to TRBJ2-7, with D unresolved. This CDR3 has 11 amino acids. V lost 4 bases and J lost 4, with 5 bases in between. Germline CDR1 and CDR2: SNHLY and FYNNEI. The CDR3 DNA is TGTGCCAGCAGTGCAAATTACGAGCAGTACTTC. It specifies CASSANYEQYF.

This CDR3 is CSARAPAGTPGADTQYF. The CDR3 DNA reads TGCAGTGCTAGAGCTCCCGCCGGGACTCCAGGGGCAGATACGCAGTATTTT. The chain recombines TRBV20-1 with TRBJ2-3; perhaps D is TRBD1 or TRBD2 (6 bases each). This CDR3 is built from 17 residues. Germline lookup yields CDR1 DFQATT and CDR2 SNEGSKA (reference sequence). Trimming left V 1 base short and J 4 bases short, with 21 bases between.

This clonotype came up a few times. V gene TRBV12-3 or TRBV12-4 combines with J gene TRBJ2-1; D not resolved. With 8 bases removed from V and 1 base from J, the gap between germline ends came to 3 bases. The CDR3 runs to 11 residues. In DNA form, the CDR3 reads TGTGCCAGCGTTTCCTACAATGAGCAGTTCTTC. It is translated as CASVSYNEQFF.

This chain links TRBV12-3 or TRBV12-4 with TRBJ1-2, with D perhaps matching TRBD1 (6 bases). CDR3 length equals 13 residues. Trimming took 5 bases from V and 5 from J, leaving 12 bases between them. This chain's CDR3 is CASSADRRYGYTF. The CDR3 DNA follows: TGTGCCAGCAGTGCGGACAGAAGATATGGCTACACCTTC.